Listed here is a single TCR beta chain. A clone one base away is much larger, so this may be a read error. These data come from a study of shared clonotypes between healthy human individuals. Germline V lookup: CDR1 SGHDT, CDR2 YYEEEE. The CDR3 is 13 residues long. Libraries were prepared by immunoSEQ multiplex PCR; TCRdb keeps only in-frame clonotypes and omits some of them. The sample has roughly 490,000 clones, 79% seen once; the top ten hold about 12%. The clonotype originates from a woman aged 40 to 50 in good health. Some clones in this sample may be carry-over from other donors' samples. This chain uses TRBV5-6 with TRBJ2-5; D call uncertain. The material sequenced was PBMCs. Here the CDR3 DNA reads TGTGCCAACAGCCAGCCTAGTCTAGAGACCCAGTACTTC. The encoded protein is CANSQPSLETQYF.